The source of this T cell receptor (beta chain) is a study of OX40 agonist ivuxolimab in advanced cancers. Profiling relied on immunoSEQ multiplex PCR, and the TCRdb table lists in-frame clones only, not all of them. The table has about 68,000 clones, 86% seen once; the top ten hold around 2.1%. V gave up 7 bases and J gave up 4 bases; unmatched junction bases: 7. Germline loops: CDR1 LNHDA, CDR2 SQIVND (reference sequence). The CDR3 has 14 residues. The chain is built from TRBV19 and TRBJ2-3, with 8 bases aligning to TRBD2. The receptor's source is an adult with an advanced solid tumor such as melanoma, head and neck, liver or kidney cancer. Sequencing was performed on CD4+ or CD8+ T cells sorted from blood, taken in a trial of the OX40 agonist ivuxolimab. CDR3 in amino acids: CASIPGGAPDTQYF. The CDR3 DNA reads TGTGCCAGTATCCCCGGGGGGGCTCCAGATACGCAGTATTTT.